The 29 T cell receptor beta chains below all came from one sample that was sequenced in a study of blood T cell repertoires in COVID-19. Generated by immunoSEQ multiplex PCR, the TCRdb table keeps only in-frame clones and is missing some. This sample has roughly 150,000 clones, with under 90% found just once. Sequences were obtained from peripheral blood. These receptors all stem from a woman of 80 years or more with active or convalescent COVID-19.

This clone has more than one count but fewer than ten. The chain couples TRBV19 to TRBJ1-4, with a weak D call TRBD1 (5 bases). The CDR3 extends over 17 amino acids. The V gene's germline CDR1 is LNHDA and CDR2 SQIVND (reference sequence). V lost 2 bases and J 4 bases, leaving 17 bases between the germline ends. CDR3: CASSIPQGTYLNEKLFF. The CDR3 bases are TGTGCCAGTAGTATACCGCAGGGAACCTATCTTAATGAAAAACTGTTTTTT. The full variable domain, with the rest looked up from reference TRBV19 and TRBJ1-4, is DGGITQSPKYLFRKEGQNVTLSCEQNLNHDAMYWYRQDPGQGLRLIYYSQIVNDFQKGDIAEGYSVSREKKESFPLTVTSAQKNPTAFYLCASSIPQGTYLNEKLFFGSGTQLSVL.

CDR3 DNA: TGTGCCACCAGTGACTCCGGACAGGGATTTACTGAAGCTTTCTTT. It yields the protein CATSDSGQGFTEAFF. V and J are TRBV24-1 and TRBJ1-1, with 8 bases fitting TRBD1. V lost 4 bases to trimming and J lost 5 bases; unmatched junction nucleotides: 8. The V gene's germline CDR1 is KGHDR and CDR2 SFDVKD. There are 15 residues in the CDR3.

CDR3 loop: CAISAGTGPNQPQHF. Here the CDR3 DNA reads TGTGCCATCAGTGCGGGGACAGGGCCAAATCAGCCCCAGCATTTT. The chain is built from TRBV10-3 and TRBJ1-5; 9 bases map to TRBD1. Germline trimming cut 4 bases from V and 4 bases from J; bases unmatched to any gene: 5. Germline CDR1 is ENHRY and CDR2 is SYGVKD. The CDR3 spans 15 residues.

This rearrangement joins TRBV15 to TRBJ1-5, with a possible D match to TRBD1 (5 bases). The V gene's germline CDR1 is LNHNV and CDR2 YYDKDF (reference sequence). This CDR3 has 15 amino acids. V lost 0 bases and J lost 7, with 13 bases in between. CDR3 sequence: CATSRDRERGQPQHF. The CDR3 nucleotides are TGTGCCACCAGCAGAGATCGGGAGAGGGGCCAGCCCCAGCATTTT.

The chain is built from TRBV5-4 and TRBJ2-7; 7 nucleotides align to TRBD2. The junction had 10 bases not matched to a gene; V was cut back by 1 base and J by 0 bases. Germline CDR1 SGHNT, CDR2 YYREEE (reference sequence). The CDR3 runs 17 residues. CDR3 protein: CASSLKGGTTLSYEQYF. Written as DNA, the CDR3 is TGTGCCAGCAGCTTGAAGGGTGGGACTACTCTCTCCTACGAGCAGTACTTC.

This clone has only a few counts. The V gene is TRBV6-5, the J gene TRBJ1-2, with D possibly matching TRBD1 (5 bases). The germline CDR1 and CDR2 sequences are MNHEY and SVGAGI. Trimming removed 6 bases at V and 5 bases at J, with 16 bases between. The CDR3 runs to 14 residues. CDR3 residues: CASSNGGIPYGYTF. CDR3 nucleotide sequence: TGTGCCAGCAGCAACGGGGGGATCCCATATGGCTACACCTTC.

The CDR3 bases are TGTGCCAGCAGCCGAAATAGAGGGGGAAGCACAGATACGCAGTATTTT. It codes for CASSRNRGGSTDTQYF. The chain couples TRBV3-1 (or the pseudogene TRBV3-2) to TRBJ2-3, with D maybe TRBD1 (6 bases). V was pared by 4 bases and J by 0 bases, with 14 bases between. There are 16 residues in the CDR3. Germline values: CDR1 LGHDT, CDR2 YNNKEL (reference sequence).

Comment on this clone: At the DNA level, this CDR3 is encoded by other sequences in the same sample as well. The chain recombines TRBV9 with TRBJ1-2, with 10 nucleotides matching TRBD1. The germline CDR1 and CDR2 sequences are SGDLS and YYNGEE. This CDR3 comprises 14 residues. V gave up 3 bases and J gave up 4 bases; unmatched junction bases: 3. CDR3 region: CASSGQGAGYGYTF. CDR3 nucleotides: TGTGCCAGCAGCGGACAGGGGGCGGGCTATGGCTACACCTTC.

This chain connects TRBV4-1 to TRBJ1-2; no clear D. The V end was cut by 3 bases, the J end by 0 bases, with 5 bases between. This CDR3 comprises 13 residues. Germline CDR1 and CDR2: MGHRA and YSYEKL. CDR3 residues: CASSQRANYGYTF. The CDR3, as DNA: TGCGCCAGCAGCCAGAGGGCTAACTATGGCTACACCTTC.

There are a few counts of this clone. The chain links TRBV7-8 to TRBJ1-3; D is undetermined. Germline values: CDR1 SGHVS, CDR2 FQNEAQ. This CDR3 spans 16 amino acids. Trimming shortened V by 1 base and J by 2 bases, and 12 bases separated the two germline ends. CDR3 in amino acids: CASSLGNRYTGNTIYF. The DNA for the CDR3 is TGTGCCAGCAGCTTAGGCAACAGATATACTGGAAACACCATATATTTT.

This chain links TRBV11-2 with TRBJ2-7; D ambiguous. The CDR3 spans 11 residues. Per the germline V gene, CDR1 is SGHAT and CDR2 is FQNNGV. The V end lost 6 bases, the J end lost 6 bases, and 9 bases lay between the germline ends. The CDR3 spells CASSYAGEQYF. The CDR3 DNA is TGTGCCAGCAGTTACGCAGGCGAGCAGTACTTC.

The chain has TRBV30 and TRBJ1-3; tentatively, D is TRBD1 (5 bases). Germline-derived CDR1 and CDR2 are GTSNPN and SVGIG (reference sequence). The CDR3 is made up of 13 amino acids. V gave up 6 bases and J gave up 0 bases, with 9 bases separating them. Written as DNA, the CDR3 is TGTGCCTGCCCAGGGCCCTCTGGAAACACCATATATTTT. It specifies CACPGPSGNTIYF.

The genes are TRBV18 and TRBJ2-7, with unresolved D. V lost 2 bases, J lost 5 bases, and 7 bases lay in between. The CDR3 runs to 12 residues. Germline lookup yields CDR1 KGHSH and CDR2 LQKENI. The CDR3 DNA is TGTGCCAGCTCACCAGAAACGGACGAGCAGTACTTC. Protein product: CASSPETDEQYF.

The chain combines TRBV3-1 (or the pseudogene TRBV3-2) with TRBJ2-2; no definite D call. Trimming pared 0 bases from V and 6 bases from J, leaving 5 bases between. The CDR3 is made up of 13 amino acids. Germline assignment: CDR1 LGHDT and CDR2 YNNKEL (reference sequence). CDR3 in amino acids: CASSQDPSGELFF. The DNA for the CDR3 is TGTGCCAGCAGCCAAGATCCGTCCGGGGAGCTGTTTTTT.

A note on this clone: The germline gene is not matched at one end of the junction; a read error may be the cause. The V gene is TRBV5-4, the J gene TRBJ1-6, with D tentatively TRBD1 (6 bases). This CDR3 comprises 14 residues. The germline V gene encodes CDR1 SGHNT and CDR2 YYREEE (reference sequence). CDR3 amino acids: CVSRGSGRESPLHF. CDR3 DNA sequence: TGTGTCAGCAGGGGCAGCGGACGGGAATCACCCCTCCACTTT.

This rearrangement joins TRBV5-1 to TRBJ2-7; possibly TRBD1 for D (5 bases). Per germline, CDR1 SGHRS and CDR2 YFSETQ. Deletions cut 0 bases from V and 7 bases from J, with 23 bases between. This CDR3 is 17 amino acids long. In DNA, the CDR3 is TGCGCCAGCAGCTTGGCCCAAGGGGCGGTCTTATTGCGGGAGCAGTACTTC. Amino acids: CASSLAQGAVLLREQYF.

This chain uses TRBV4-1 with TRBJ1-6; TRBD1 matches at 9 bases. The CDR3 runs to 17 residues. Losses at the gene ends were 2 bases for V and 8 bases for J; bases not matched to a gene: 10. In germline, CDR1 is MGHRA, CDR2 YSYEKL. The CDR3: CASSQPPGQGRDSPLHF. CDR3 nucleotides: TGCGCCAGCAGCCAACCCCCGGGACAGGGTCGGGATTCACCCCTCCACTTT.

V and J are TRBV19 and TRBJ1-5, with 7 bases lining up with TRBD1. Germline-derived CDR1 and CDR2 are LNHDA and SQIVND (reference sequence). V lost 7 bases to trimming and J lost 2 bases; unmatched junction nucleotides: 5. The CDR3 contains 14 residues. The CDR3 DNA follows: TGTGCCAGTAATACAGGGGTGGGCAATCAGCCCCAGCATTTT. Protein: CASNTGVGNQPQHF. Looking up the rest from reference TRBV19 and TRBJ1-5 gives the full variable domain: DGGITQSPKYLFRKEGQNVTLSCEQNLNHDAMYWYRQDPGQGLRLIYYSQIVNDFQKGDIAEGYSVSREKKESFPLTVTSAQKNPTAFYLCASNTGVGNQPQHFGDGTRLSIL.

The CDR3 region has the DNA TGTGCCAGCAGTTACTCGGGGGGGAGGAACGAGCAGTACTTC. This codes for CASSYSGGRNEQYF. V gene TRBV6-5 combines with J gene TRBJ2-7; the match to TRBD2 covers 7 bases. CDR1 and CDR2 (germline): MNHEY, SVGAGI. The CDR3 totals 14 residues. With V trimmed by 0 bases and J by 5 bases, 4 bases remained unmatched.

This CDR3 reads CASSPRIAGGRHNEQFF. The DNA for the CDR3 is TGTGCCAGCAGCCCAAGAATAGCGGGAGGGCGCCACAATGAGCAGTTCTTC. The chain links TRBV11-2 to TRBJ2-1; 11 nucleotides agree with TRBD2. The CDR3 contains 17 residues. After removal of 5 bases from V and 5 bases from J, the junction contained 11 bases not matched to a gene. CDR1 is SGHAT, CDR2 FQNNGV, per germline.

V and J are TRBV7-9 and TRBJ2-1; 10 bases are shared with TRBD2. The CDR3 sequence is 17 residues long. V lost 4 bases and J lost 3; bases outside the gene matches: 9. Germline CDR1 SEHNR, CDR2 FQNEAQ (reference sequence). CDR3 sequence: CASSSSFSGGNYNEQFF. The CDR3 DNA follows: TGTGCCAGCAGCTCGTCATTTAGCGGGGGGAACTACAATGAGCAGTTCTTC.

This chain links TRBV2 with TRBJ2-7, with D tentatively TRBD2 (5 bases). V lost 3 bases and J lost 7, with 16 bases in between. CDR1 is SNHLY and CDR2 is FYNNEI in the germline V gene. The CDR3 spans 14 residues. The CDR3 nucleotides are TGTGCCAGCAGTGAGGCTAGCCGGGCTGAAGAGCAGTACTTC. It is translated as CASSEASRAEEQYF.

The chain joins TRBV3-1 (or the pseudogene TRBV3-2) to TRBJ1-2; unclear D gene. Germline V lookup: CDR1 LGHDT, CDR2 YNNKEL (reference sequence). The CDR3 is 11 amino acids. With 1 base removed from V and 8 bases from J, the gap between germline ends came to 5 bases. CDR3 amino acids: CASSQVGGYTF. The CDR3, as DNA: TGTGCCAGCAGCCAAGTCGGGGGCTACACCTTC.

The chain links TRBV6-6 to TRBJ2-5, with D perhaps matching TRBD1 (6 bases). Trimming cost V 7 bases and J 5 bases, with 8 bases left between them. CDR1 is MNHNY and CDR2 is SVGAGI in the germline V gene (reference sequence). The CDR3 is 11 amino acids. CDR3 bases: TGTGCCAGCAACAGGGATGAGACCCAGTACTTC. It specifies CASNRDETQYF.

The chain uses TRBV28 and TRBJ2-7, with 8 bases matching TRBD1. CDR1 is MDHEN, CDR2 SYDVKM, per germline. V lost 1 base, J lost 1 base, and 6 bases stayed unmatched. CDR3 size: 16 residues. The DNA of the CDR3 is TGTGCCAGCAGTTTATACAGGACAGGGTTATCCTACGAGCAGTACTTC. Translating it yields CASSLYRTGLSYEQYF.

As concerns this clone: At one end, the junction sequence differs from germline, possibly due to a read error. The rearrangement links TRBV7-7 to TRBJ2-1; tentative D call: TRBD2 (5 bases). Germline V gene sequence: CDR1 SSHAT, CDR2 FNYEAQ (reference sequence). The CDR3 covers 15 residues. In DNA form, the CDR3 reads TGTGCTAGCAGTCTTACGACCGGGATTGGGAATGAGCAGTTCTTC. It specifies CASSLTTGIGNEQFF.

The chain uses TRBV3-1 (or the pseudogene TRBV3-2) and TRBJ2-2; 10 bases align to TRBD2. CDR3 length: 16 residues. Looked up from germline, CDR1 is LGHDT and CDR2 is YNNKEL (reference sequence). The trim removed 4 bases at V and 9 bases at J, leaving 11 bases unmatched. The CDR3 loop reads CASSPFLTSGTRELFF. The CDR3 DNA follows: TGTGCCAGCAGCCCGTTTTTAACTAGCGGGACTCGGGAGCTGTTTTTT.

This clone was recorded only once. The rearrangement links TRBV5-1 to TRBJ2-5, with 9 nucleotides matching TRBD2. The CDR3 runs to 14 residues. Germline V gene data show CDR1 as SGHRS and CDR2 as YFSETQ. V lost 5 bases, J lost 1 base, and 3 bases stayed unmatched. The CDR3 region has the DNA TGCGCCAGCAGTGCTAGCGGGACCCAAGAGACCCAGTACTTC. Protein: CASSASGTQETQYF.

The chain employs TRBV29-1 and TRBJ2-7, with 8 bases matching TRBD1. The CDR3 runs 14 residues. V shed 4 bases, J shed 0 bases, and the junction held 5 bases outside the gene matches. Germline values: CDR1 SQVTM, CDR2 ANQGSEA. This CDR3 reads CSVGLDRVSYEQYF. The CDR3 bases are TGCAGCGTTGGGCTGGACAGGGTCTCCTACGAGCAGTACTTC.